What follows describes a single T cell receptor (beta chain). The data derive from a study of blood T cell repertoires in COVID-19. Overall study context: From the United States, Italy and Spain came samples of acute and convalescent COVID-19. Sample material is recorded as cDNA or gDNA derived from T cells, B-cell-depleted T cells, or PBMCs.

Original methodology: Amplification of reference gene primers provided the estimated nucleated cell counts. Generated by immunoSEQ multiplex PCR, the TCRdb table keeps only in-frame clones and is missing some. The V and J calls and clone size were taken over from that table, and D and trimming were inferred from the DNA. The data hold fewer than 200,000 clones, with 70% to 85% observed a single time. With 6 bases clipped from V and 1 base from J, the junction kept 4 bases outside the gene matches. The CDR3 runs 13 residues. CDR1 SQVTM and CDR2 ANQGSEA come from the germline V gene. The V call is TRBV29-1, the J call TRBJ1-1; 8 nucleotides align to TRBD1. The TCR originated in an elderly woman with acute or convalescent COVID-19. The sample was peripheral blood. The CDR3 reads CSVATGGNTEAFF. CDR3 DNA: TGCAGCGTGGCTACAGGGGGGAACACTGAAGCTTTCTTT.